Each of the 6 T cell receptor beta chains below was sequenced from the same sample in a study of T-cell memory formation after mild COVID-19. Via MiXCR, TCRdb re-called the 5' RACE reads, giving one row per CDR3 protein. Of about 260,000 distinct CDR3 sequences listed, 16% are singletons. Sequencing was done on a sample of PBMCs or a T cell subset sorted from them (not recorded which). Receptors originate from a man aged 18 to 29 who had mild COVID-19 (a few samples of this study predate the infection). Cell type and time point are not known.

This clonotype came up a few times. The chain carries TRBV7-9 and TRBJ1-5; D is uncertain. The CDR3 spans 13 residues. The V end lost 0 bases, the J end lost 6 bases, and 6 bases lay between the germline ends. The V gene's germline CDR1 is SEHNR and CDR2 FQNEAQ (reference sequence). The CDR3 loop reads CASSLADGQPQHF. CDR3 DNA: TGTGCCAGCAGCTTAGCCGACGGTCAGCCCCAGCATTTT.

The table lists this clonotype with many counts. This rearrangement joins TRBV10-3 to TRBJ2-7, with 7 bases identical to TRBD1. The V gene's germline CDR1 is ENHRY and CDR2 SYGVKD. V was pared by 7 bases and J by 6 bases, with 15 bases of the junction left unmatched. The CDR3 runs 15 residues. CDR3 bases: TGTGCCATCACCCAGGGGGAACAGGGGCGCAGCGAGCAGTACTTC. Its translation is CAITQGEQGRSEQYF.

This clonotype was seen at least ten times. J is TRBJ2-1 and V is TRBV4-3; 9 bases fit TRBD1. The V segment lost 0 bases and the J segment 8 bases; nucleotides outside the gene matches: 5. CDR1 is LGHNA and CDR2 is YSLEER in the germline V gene. The CDR3 contains 15 residues. The CDR3 bases are TGCGCCAGCAGCCAAGAGGGACAGGGTGAATATGAGCAGTTCTTC. Translating gives CASSQEGQGEYEQFF.

The gene calls are TRBV6-2 or TRBV6-3 and TRBJ1-5; no clear D gene. V lost 6 bases and J lost 3, with 12 bases in between. This CDR3 has 14 residues. CDR1 is MNHEY, CDR2 SVGEGT, per germline. The CDR3 protein is CASSYGPNNQPQHF. The CDR3 region has the DNA TGTGCCAGCAGCTACGGACCGAACAATCAGCCCCAGCATTTT.

The rearrangement links TRBV6-6 to TRBJ1-2; 8 positions agree with TRBD1. Germline lookup yields CDR1 MNHNY and CDR2 SVGAGI (reference sequence). CDR3 length: 14 amino acids. V lost 2 bases and J lost 6; bases outside the gene matches: 5. As DNA, the CDR3 is TGTGCCAGCAGTTACCCCGACAGGGGTGATGGCTACACCTTC. Encoded protein: CASSYPDRGDGYTF.

This clonotype was seen more than once but under ten times. This chain links TRBV7-8 with TRBJ1-4; D is possibly TRBD1 (5 bases). The V end lost 0 bases, the J end lost 5 bases, and 10 bases lay between the germline ends. This CDR3 spans 15 amino acids. Germline CDR1 is SGHVS and CDR2 is FQNEAQ. In DNA form, the CDR3 reads TGTGCCAGCAGCTTAGCCACAGGCTGGAATGAAAAACTGTTTTTT. This gives the protein CASSLATGWNEKLFF.